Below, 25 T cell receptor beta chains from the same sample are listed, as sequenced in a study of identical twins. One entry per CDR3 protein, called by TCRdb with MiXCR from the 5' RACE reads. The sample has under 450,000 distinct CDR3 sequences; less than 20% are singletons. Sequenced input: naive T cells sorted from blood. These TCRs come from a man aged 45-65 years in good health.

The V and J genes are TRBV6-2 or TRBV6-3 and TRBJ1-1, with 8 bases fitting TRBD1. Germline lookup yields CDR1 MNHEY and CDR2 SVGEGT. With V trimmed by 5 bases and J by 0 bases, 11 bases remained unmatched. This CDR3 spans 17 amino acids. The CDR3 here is CASSNGQGQIMNTEAFF. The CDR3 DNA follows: TGTGCCAGCAGTAACGGACAGGGCCAAATCATGAACACTGAAGCTTTCTTT.

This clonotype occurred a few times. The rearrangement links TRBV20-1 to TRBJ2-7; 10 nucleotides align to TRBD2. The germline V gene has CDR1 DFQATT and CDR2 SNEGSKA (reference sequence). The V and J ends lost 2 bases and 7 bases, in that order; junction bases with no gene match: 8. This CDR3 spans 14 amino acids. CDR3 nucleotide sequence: TGCAGTGCTAGACTAGCGGGAGTGCCGAAAGAGCAGTACTTC. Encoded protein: CSARLAGVPKEQYF.

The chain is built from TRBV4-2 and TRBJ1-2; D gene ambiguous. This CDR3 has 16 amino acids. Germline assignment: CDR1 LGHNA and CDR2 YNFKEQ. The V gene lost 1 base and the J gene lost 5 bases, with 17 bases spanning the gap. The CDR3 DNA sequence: TGTGCCAGCAGCCAAGCTCCTTCGTTAAAGGTTTATGGCTACACCTTC. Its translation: CASSQAPSLKVYGYTF.

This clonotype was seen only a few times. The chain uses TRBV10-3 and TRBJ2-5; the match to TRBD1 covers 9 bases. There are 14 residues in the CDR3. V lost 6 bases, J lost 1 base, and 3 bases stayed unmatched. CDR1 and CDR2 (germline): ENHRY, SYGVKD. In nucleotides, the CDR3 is TGTGCCATCAGGGGACAGGGTAGCCAAGAGACCCAGTACTTC. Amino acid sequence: CAIRGQGSQETQYF.

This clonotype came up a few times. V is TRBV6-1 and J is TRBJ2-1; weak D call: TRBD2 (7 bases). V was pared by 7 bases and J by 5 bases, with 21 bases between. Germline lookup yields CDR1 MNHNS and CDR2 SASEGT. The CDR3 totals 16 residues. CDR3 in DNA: TGTGCCAGCATCGACCTGGGGGCTAGCGGTCACAATGAGCAGTTCTTC. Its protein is CASIDLGASGHNEQFF.

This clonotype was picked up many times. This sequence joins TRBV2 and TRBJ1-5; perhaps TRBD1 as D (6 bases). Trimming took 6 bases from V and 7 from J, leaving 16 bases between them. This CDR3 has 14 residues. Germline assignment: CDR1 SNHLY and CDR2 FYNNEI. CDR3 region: CASSDRQAGQPQHF. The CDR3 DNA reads TGTGCCAGCAGCGACCGACAGGCAGGCCAGCCCCAGCATTTT.

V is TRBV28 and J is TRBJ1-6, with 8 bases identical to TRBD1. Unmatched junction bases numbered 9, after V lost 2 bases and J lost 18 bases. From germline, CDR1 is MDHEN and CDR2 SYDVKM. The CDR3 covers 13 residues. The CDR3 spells CASSLGTGIPSHF. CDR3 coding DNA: TGTGCCAGCAGTTTAGGGACAGGAATCCCTTCCCACTTT.

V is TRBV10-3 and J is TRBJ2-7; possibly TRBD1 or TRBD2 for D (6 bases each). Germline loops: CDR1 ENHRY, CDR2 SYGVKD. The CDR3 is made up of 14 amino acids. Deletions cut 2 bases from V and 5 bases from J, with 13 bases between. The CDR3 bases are TGTGCCATCAGTGAGATTGGAGGGGGAAACGAGCAGTACTTC. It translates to CAISEIGGGNEQYF.

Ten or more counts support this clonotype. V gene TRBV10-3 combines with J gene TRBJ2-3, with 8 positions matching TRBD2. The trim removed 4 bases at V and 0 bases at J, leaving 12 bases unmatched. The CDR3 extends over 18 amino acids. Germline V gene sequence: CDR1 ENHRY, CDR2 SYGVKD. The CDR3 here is CAISGRAGGLYSTDTQYF. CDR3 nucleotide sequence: TGTGCCATCAGTGGGCGGGCGGGGGGCCTTTACAGCACAGATACGCAGTATTTT.

CDR3 protein: CSTIPGARNKKAFF. CDR3 DNA sequence: TGCAGTACCATACCTGGGGCGCGGAACAAAAAAGCTTTCTTT. The chain recombines TRBV20-1 with TRBJ1-1, with D possibly being TRBD1 (5 bases). The CDR3 covers 14 residues. The germline gives CDR1 DFQATT, CDR2 SNEGSKA (reference sequence). Trimming took off 8 bases at V and 9 bases at J, with 25 bases between the two ends.

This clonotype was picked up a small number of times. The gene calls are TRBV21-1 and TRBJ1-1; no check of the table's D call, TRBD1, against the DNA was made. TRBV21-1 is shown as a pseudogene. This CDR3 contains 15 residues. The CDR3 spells CASSKDPGRNTEAFF. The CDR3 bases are TGTGCCAGCAGCAAAGACCCGGGAAGGAACACTGAAGCTTTCTTT.

This chain's CDR3 is CASSAGQGLEQYF. Here the CDR3 DNA reads TGTGCCAGCAGTGCGGGACAGGGCCTCGAGCAGTACTTC. The chain couples TRBV2 to TRBJ2-7; 9 nucleotides match TRBD1. CDR1 and CDR2 (germline): SNHLY, FYNNEI. The ends lost 4 bases at V and 6 bases at J; junction bases unmatched: 4. The CDR3 contains 13 residues.

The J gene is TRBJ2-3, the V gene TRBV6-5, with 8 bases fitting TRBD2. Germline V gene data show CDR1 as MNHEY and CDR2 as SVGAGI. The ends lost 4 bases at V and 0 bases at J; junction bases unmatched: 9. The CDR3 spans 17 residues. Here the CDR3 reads CASSWGRRGVSTDTQYF. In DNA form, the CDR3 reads TGTGCCAGCAGTTGGGGTAGGCGGGGGGTTAGCACAGATACGCAGTATTTT.

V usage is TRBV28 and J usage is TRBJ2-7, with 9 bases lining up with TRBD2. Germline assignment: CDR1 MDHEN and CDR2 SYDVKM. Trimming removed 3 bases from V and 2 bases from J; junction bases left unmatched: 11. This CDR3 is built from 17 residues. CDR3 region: CASSFPAGGGQTYEQYF. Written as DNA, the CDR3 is TGTGCCAGCAGTTTCCCCGCGGGAGGGGGCCAAACCTACGAGCAGTACTTC. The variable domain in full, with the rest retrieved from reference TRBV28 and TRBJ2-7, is DVKVTQSSRYLVKRTGEKVFLECVQDMDHENMFWYRQDPGLGLRLIYFSYDVKMKEKGDIPEGYSVSREKKERFSLILESASTNQTSMYLCASSFPAGGGQTYEQYFGPGTRLTVT.

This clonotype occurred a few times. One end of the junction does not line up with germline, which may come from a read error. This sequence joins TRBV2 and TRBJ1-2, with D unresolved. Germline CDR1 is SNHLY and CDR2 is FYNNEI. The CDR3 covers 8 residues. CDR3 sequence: CASRPVNF. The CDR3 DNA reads TGTGCCAGCCGTCCAGTCAACTTC.

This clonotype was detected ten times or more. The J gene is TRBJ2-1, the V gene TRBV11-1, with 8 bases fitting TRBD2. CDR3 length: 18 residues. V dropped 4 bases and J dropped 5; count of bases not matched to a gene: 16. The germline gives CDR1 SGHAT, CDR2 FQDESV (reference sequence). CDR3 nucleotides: TGTGCCAGCAGCTCACTGACTAGCGCATACTACTCGAACAATGAGCAGTTCTTC. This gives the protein CASSSLTSAYYSNNEQFF.

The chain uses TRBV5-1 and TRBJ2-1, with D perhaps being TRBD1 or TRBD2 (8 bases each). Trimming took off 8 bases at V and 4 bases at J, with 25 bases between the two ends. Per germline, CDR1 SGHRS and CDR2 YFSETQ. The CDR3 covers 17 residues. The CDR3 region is CASGQGRAGVGYNEQFF. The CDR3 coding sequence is TGCGCCAGTGGACAGGGAAGAGCGGGAGTGGGTTACAATGAGCAGTTCTTC.

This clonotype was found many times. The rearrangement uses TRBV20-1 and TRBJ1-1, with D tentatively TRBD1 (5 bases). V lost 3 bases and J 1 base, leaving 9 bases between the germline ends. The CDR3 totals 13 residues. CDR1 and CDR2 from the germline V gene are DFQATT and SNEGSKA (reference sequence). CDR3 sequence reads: CSASGDGNTEAFF. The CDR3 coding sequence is TGCAGTGCTAGTGGGGACGGGAACACTGAAGCTTTCTTT.

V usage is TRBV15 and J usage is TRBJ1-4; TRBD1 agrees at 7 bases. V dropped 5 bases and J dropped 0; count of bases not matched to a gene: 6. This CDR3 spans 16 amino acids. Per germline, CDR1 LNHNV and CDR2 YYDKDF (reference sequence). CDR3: CATSATGHATNEKLFF. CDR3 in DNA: TGTGCCACCAGCGCGACAGGGCATGCAACTAATGAAAAACTGTTTTTT.

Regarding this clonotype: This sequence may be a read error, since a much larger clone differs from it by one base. CDR3: CASSEGPYNEHFF. CDR3 nucleotides: TGTGCCAGCAGCGAGGGGCCTTACAATGAGCACTTCTTC. The chain uses TRBV7-9 and TRBJ2-1; D is possibly TRBD1 or TRBD2 (5 bases each). The length of the CDR3 is 13 residues. CDR1 is SEHNR, CDR2 FQNEAQ, per germline (reference sequence).

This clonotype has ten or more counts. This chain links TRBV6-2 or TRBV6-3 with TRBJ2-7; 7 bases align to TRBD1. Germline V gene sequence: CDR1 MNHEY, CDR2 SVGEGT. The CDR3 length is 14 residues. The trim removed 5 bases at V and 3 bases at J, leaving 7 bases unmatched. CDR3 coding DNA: TGTGCCAGCAGTAACCCGGGACAGCTCTACGAGCAGTACTTC. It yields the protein CASSNPGQLYEQYF.

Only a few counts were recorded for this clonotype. As DNA, the CDR3 is TGTGCCTGGAGCCCGGGACAGGGTGGCACAGATACGCAGTATTTT. Its translation: CAWSPGQGGTDTQYF. The chain links TRBV30 to TRBJ2-3, with 9 bases that match TRBD1. This CDR3 has 15 amino acids. V shed 3 bases, J shed 1 base, and the junction held 5 bases outside the gene matches. Germline CDR1 reads GTSNPN; CDR2 reads SVGIG (reference sequence).

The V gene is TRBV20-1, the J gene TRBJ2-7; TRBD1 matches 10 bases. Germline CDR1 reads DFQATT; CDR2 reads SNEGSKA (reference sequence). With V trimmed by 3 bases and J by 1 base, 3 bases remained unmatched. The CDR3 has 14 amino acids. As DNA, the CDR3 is TGCAGTGCTAGTGGACAGGGGGTTTCCTACGAGCAGTACTTC. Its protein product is CSASGQGVSYEQYF.

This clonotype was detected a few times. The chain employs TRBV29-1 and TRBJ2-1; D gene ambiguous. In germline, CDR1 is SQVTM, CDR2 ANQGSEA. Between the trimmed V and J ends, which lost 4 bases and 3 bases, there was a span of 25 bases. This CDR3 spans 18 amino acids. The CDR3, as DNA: TGCAGCGTTGTCTCCGTTCTTGGGCTAGGCGAATTCTACAATGAGCAGTTCTTC. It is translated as CSVVSVLGLGEFYNEQFF.

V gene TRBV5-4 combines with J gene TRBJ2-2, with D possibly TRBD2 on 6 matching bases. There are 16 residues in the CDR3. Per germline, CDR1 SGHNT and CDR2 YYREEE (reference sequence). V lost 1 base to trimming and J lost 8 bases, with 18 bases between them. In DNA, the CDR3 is TGTGCCAGCAGCTTGATTATCGCGGGACCTGGGGGGGAGCTGTTTTTT. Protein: CASSLIIAGPGGELFF.